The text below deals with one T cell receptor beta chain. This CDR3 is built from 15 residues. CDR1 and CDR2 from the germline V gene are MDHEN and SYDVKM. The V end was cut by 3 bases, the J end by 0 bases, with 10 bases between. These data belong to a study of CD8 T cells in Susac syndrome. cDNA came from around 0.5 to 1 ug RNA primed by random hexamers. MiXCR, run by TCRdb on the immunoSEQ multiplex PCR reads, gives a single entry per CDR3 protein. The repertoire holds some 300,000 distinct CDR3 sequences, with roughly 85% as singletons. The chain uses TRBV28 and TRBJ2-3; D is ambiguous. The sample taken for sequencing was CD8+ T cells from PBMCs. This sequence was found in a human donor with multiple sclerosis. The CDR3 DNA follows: TGTGCCAGCAGTTTTTTAGATCGGAGCACAGATACGCAGTATTTT. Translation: CASSFLDRSTDTQYF.